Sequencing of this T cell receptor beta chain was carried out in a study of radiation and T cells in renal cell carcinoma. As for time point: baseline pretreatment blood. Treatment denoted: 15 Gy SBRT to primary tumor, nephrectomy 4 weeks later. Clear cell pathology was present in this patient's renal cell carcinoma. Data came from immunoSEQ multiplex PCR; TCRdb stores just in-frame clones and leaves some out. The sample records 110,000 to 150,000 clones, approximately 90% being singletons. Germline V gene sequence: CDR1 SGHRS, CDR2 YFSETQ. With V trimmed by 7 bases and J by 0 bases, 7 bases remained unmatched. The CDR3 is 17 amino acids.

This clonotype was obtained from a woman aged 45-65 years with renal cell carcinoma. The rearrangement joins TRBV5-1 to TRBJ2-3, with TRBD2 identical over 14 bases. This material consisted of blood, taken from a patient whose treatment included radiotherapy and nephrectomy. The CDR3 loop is CASRLAGGPVSTDTQYF. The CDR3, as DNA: TGCGCCAGCCGACTAGCGGGGGGGCCGGTAAGCACAGATACGCAGTATTTT.